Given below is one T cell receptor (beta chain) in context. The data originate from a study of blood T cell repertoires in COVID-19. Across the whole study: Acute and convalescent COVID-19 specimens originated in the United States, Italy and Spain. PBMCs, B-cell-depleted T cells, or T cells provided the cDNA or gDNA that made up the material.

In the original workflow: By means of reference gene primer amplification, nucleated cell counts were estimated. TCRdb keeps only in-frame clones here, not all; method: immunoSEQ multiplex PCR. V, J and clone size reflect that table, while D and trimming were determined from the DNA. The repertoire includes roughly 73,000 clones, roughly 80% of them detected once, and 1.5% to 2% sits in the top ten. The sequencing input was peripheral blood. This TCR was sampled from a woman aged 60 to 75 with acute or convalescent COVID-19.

This chain's CDR3 is CASRSVYRGRNTEAFF. Written as DNA, the CDR3 is TGCGCCAGCCGCTCTGTATACAGGGGCCGGAACACTGAAGCTTTCTTT. V gene TRBV5-1 combines with J gene TRBJ1-1, with TRBD1 identical over 7 bases. There are 16 residues in the CDR3. Losses at the gene ends were 7 bases for V and 1 base for J; bases not matched to a gene: 13. The germline V gene encodes CDR1 SGHRS and CDR2 YFSETQ.